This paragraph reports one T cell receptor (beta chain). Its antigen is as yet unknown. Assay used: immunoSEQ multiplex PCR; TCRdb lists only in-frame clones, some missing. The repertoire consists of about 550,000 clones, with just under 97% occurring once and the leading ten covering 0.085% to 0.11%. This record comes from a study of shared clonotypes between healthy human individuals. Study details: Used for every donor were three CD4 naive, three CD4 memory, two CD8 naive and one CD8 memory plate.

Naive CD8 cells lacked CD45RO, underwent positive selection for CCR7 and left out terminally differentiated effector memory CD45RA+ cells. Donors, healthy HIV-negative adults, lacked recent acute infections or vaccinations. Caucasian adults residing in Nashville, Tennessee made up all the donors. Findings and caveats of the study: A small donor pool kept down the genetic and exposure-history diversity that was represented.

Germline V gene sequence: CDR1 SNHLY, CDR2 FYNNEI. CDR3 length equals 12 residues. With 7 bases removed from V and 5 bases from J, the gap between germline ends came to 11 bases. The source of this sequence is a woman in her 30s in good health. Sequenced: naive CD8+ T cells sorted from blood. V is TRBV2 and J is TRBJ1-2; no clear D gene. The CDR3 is CASTSLGYGYTF. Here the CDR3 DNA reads TGTGCCAGCACGTCTTTAGGTTATGGCTACACCTTC.